A selection of T cell receptor beta chains follows, all from one sample in a study of regulatory T cells in long-lasting Graves disease. TCRdb re-called the multiplex PCR reads through MiXCR, storing one row per CDR3 protein. In the table there are fewer than 600,000 distinct CDR3 sequences, less than 25% of which are singletons. The sequencing used peripheral blood mononuclear cells (PBMCs), collected when the disease was refractory, from a patient treated with antithyroid drugs. The receptors come from a female donor with Graves disease. CDR3s include the opening cysteine and the closing phenylalanine or tryptophan. The D gene is left open where the match is weak. Not all rows give a size; the values are once, few, many and, for expanded clones, a class.

>.|.|TRBV12-5|TRBJ2-7
TGTGCTAGTGGTTCCCAAAGGACACCCTACGAGCAGTACTTC
CASGSQRTPYEQYF
>.|once|TRBV9|TRBJ1-3
TGTGCCAGCAGCGCCCGCAGTAGCTCTGGAAACACCATATATTTT
CASSARSSSGNTIYF
>.|few|TRBV7-9|TRBJ2-2
TGTGCCAGCAGCTTAATGGTTACCGGGGAGCTGTTTTTT
CASSLMVTGELFF
>TRBD1|once|TRBV19|TRBJ1-1
TGTGCCAGTAGTATCCGACAGGGGGCCACTGAAGCTTTCTTT
CASSIRQGATEAFF
>TRBD1|many|TRBV29-1|TRBJ1-1
TGCAGCGTTGTGAGGGGGCAGCGCACTGAAGCTTTCTTT
CSVVRGQRTEAFF
>.|.|TRBV27|TRBJ2-7
TGTGCCAGCAGTCTTCGGGCCAAAGGGAGCTCCTACGAGCAGTACTTC
CASSLRAKGSSYEQYF
>.|many|TRBV20-1|TRBJ2-7
TGCAGTGCGTACACAGGGTCTCACGAGCAGTACTTC
CSAYTGSHEQYF
>TRBD1|.|TRBV30|TRBJ2-5
TGTGCCTGGAGCCCGGGACAGGACCTGGGGGAGACCCAGTACTTC
CAWSPGQDLGETQYF
>TRBD1|few|TRBV30|TRBJ1-1
TGTGCCTGGAGTACCATCGACAGGGACACTGAAGCTTTCTTT
CAWSTIDRDTEAFF
>.|.|TRBV19|TRBJ2-5
TGTGCCAGTAGTATCGATGCCGTGGAGACCCAGTACTTC
CASSIDAVETQYF
>.|few|TRBV19|TRBJ1-5
TGTGCCAGTAGTAAGGGGGTATACCTAAATCAGCCCCAGCATTTT
CASSKGVYLNQPQHF
>.|.|TRBV19|TRBJ1-6
TGTGCCAGTAGGGTGACACTACACAATTCACCCCTCCACTTT
CASRVTLHNSPLHF